The T cell receptor beta chain under discussion was sequenced for a study of blood T cells in healthy people across ages. V was cut by 5 bases and J by 1 base, with 14 bases left in between. The CDR3 contains 14 residues. Germline-derived CDR1 and CDR2 are SQVTM and ANQGSEA. A J-beta primer mix and a sample-barcoded 5' primer were used in a second PCR of roughly 6 to 11 cycles. TCRdb used MiXCR to reprocess the 5' RACE reads, holding one entry per CDR3 protein. The sample records roughly 1 million distinct CDR3 sequences, 25% being singletons. This sample was shared with a second study, whose subject was T cells of mothers and their children. That study adds: About 6 children and their three healthy Caucasian mothers were the donors.

This clonotype was obtained from a girl aged 2 to 9 in good health. Source material: blood. The genes are TRBV29-1 and TRBJ1-1; D gene uncertain. As DNA, the CDR3 is TGCAGCGTTCAACCCGGACTGGGGAACACTGAAGCTTTCTTT. Amino acid sequence: CSVQPGLGNTEAFF.